This T cell receptor (beta chain) was profiled in a study of shared clonotypes between healthy human individuals. Concerning this clone itself: What it recognizes is unknown.

Deep-level assay runs were performed. Only in-frame clones appear in the TCRdb table, and some are missing; sequencing was by immunoSEQ multiplex PCR. The table shows about 490,000 clones, with 70% to 80% occurring only once. This CDR3 is built from 17 residues. Study-wide results and limits: Exclusively blood specimens were collected; tissue repertoires likely differ. Donor clonotype sharing was expected to depend on sequencing depth.

Donors were Caucasian adults residing in Nashville, Tennessee, USA. V gene TRBV21-1 combines with J gene TRBJ2-1; TRBD1, the table's D call, lacks a check against the DNA. TRBV21-1 is a listed pseudogene. Sample: PBMCs. The source of this sequence is a woman aged 40-49 years in good health. Some clones in this sample may be carry-over from other donors' samples. The CDR3 protein is CASSKVSPHDRGNEQFF. CDR3 sequence (DNA): TGTGCCAGCAGCAAAGTTTCCCCCCATGACAGAGGCAATGAGCAGTTCTTC.